The 16 T cell receptor beta chains below all came from one sample that was sequenced in a study of metastatic and nonmetastatic thyroid tumors. The entire patient cohort was treatment-naive prior to thyroid surgery. TCRdb reassembled clones from the PCR reads with MiXCR. The sample yields roughly 20,000 clones, 22% seen once. The sample comprised tumor tissue. The receptors stem from a male donor with papillary thyroid cancer or a benign thyroid nodule (not recorded which). Some clones in this sample may be carry-over from other donors' samples.

This clone was counted many times. This rearrangement joins TRBV29-1 to TRBJ2-2; D may be TRBD1 or TRBD2 (5 bases each). The CDR3 has 12 amino acids. Trimming shortened V by 1 base and J by 6 bases, and 6 bases separated the two germline ends. Germline V lookup: CDR1 SQVTM, CDR2 ANQGSEA. Here the CDR3 DNA reads TGCAGCGTTGAAGTGGGGGCCGGGGAGCTGTTTTTT. This encodes CSVEVGAGELFF.

This clone came up many times. CDR3 loop: CATSRSGDPYNEQFF. As DNA, the CDR3 is TGTGCCACCAGCAGATCGGGAGACCCCTACAATGAGCAGTTCTTC. The V call is TRBV15, the J call TRBJ2-1; a weak D match, TRBD2 (6 bases). This CDR3 has 15 amino acids. Germline V gene lookup returns CDR1 LNHNV and CDR2 YYDKDF (reference sequence). V shed 2 bases and J shed 2 bases, with 10 bases lying between them.

This clone has ten or more counts. The V and J genes are TRBV20-1 and TRBJ2-5; D unclear. The V and J ends lost 1 base and 1 base respectively, with 10 bases between them. This CDR3 is 14 amino acids long. Germline values: CDR1 DFQATT, CDR2 SNEGSKA (reference sequence). CDR3: CSARVGGSQETQYF. The CDR3 DNA follows: TGCAGTGCTAGAGTCGGCGGTTCCCAAGAGACCCAGTACTTC.

This clone qualifies as medium-sized. The chain uses TRBV11-2 and TRBJ2-1; 10 bases line up with TRBD2. The CDR3 is 17 residues long. CDR1 is SGHAT and CDR2 is FQNNGV in the germline V gene. V gave up 0 bases and J gave up 7 bases; unmatched junction bases: 9. CDR3 bases: TGTGCCAGCAGCTTAGATCTCTCTAGCGGGAGAGGAAATGAGCAGTTCTTC. Protein product: CASSLDLSSGRGNEQFF.

The chain recombines TRBV20-1 with TRBJ2-5, with TRBD2 as a possible D gene (6 bases). CDR1 and CDR2 (germline): DFQATT, SNEGSKA (reference sequence). The CDR3 contains 16 residues. V was shortened by 0 bases and J by 1 base, with 15 bases between the two germline ends. CDR3 coding DNA: TGCAGTGCTAGAGATCTGTCTAGCGTTGGCCAAGAGACCCAGTACTTC. It yields the protein CSARDLSSVGQETQYF.

V is TRBV6-1 and J is TRBJ2-5, with 11 positions matching TRBD2. The CDR3 runs to 15 residues. Germline trimming cut 6 bases from V and 5 bases from J; bases unmatched to any gene: 8. Germline V gives CDR1 MNHNS, CDR2 SASEGT. This CDR3 reads CASRRPSGGPETQYF. In DNA form, the CDR3 reads TGTGCCAGCAGACGCCCTAGCGGGGGGCCCGAGACCCAGTACTTC.

This clone has ten or more counts. The chain employs TRBV9 and TRBJ2-1; 9 bases align to TRBD2. V lost 4 bases and J lost 6; bases outside the gene matches: 11. This CDR3 has 16 amino acids. CDR1 and CDR2 (germline): SGDLS, YYNGEE. CDR3 loop: CASSSRTSATRNEQFF. In DNA, the CDR3 is TGTGCCAGCAGCTCAAGGACTAGCGCTACCCGCAATGAGCAGTTCTTC.

This clone was counted at least ten times. V usage is TRBV3-1 and J usage is TRBJ1-2; TRBD1 matches at 10 bases. V lost 6 bases to trimming and J lost 4 bases; unmatched junction nucleotides: 8. The CDR3 has 15 residues. CDR1 is LGHDT, CDR2 YNNKEL, per germline (reference sequence). The CDR3 region is CASSPGQGFLYGYTF. The CDR3 DNA reads as TGTGCCAGCAGTCCGGGACAGGGGTTTCTCTATGGCTACACCTTC.

The sample holds many counts of this clone. The chain uses TRBV6-2 or TRBV6-3 and TRBJ2-1, with TRBD2 matching 7 bases. V shed 6 bases and J 0 bases; nucleotides not matched to a gene: 8. Per germline, CDR1 MNHEY and CDR2 SVGEGT. The CDR3 extends over 16 amino acids. The CDR3, as DNA: TGTGCCAGCAGACCCGCCAGCGGGAACTCCTACAATGAGCAGTTCTTC. This translates into CASRPASGNSYNEQFF.

This clone was seen at least ten times. V and J are TRBV11-2 and TRBJ2-2; D possibly corresponds to TRBD1 (5 bases). The germline V and J ends were trimmed by 6 bases and 4 bases, with 15 bases remaining between them. CDR1 is SGHAT and CDR2 is FQNNGV in the germline V gene. This CDR3 comprises 15 residues. CDR3 sequence (DNA): TGTGCCAGCAGTACGGTAGGGGTCGCCACCGGGGAGCTGTTTTTT. Protein product: CASSTVGVATGELFF.

This clone was seen many times. This chain uses TRBV19 with TRBJ2-1, with 12 bases that match TRBD2. V lost 7 bases, J lost 5 bases, and 6 bases stayed unmatched. The CDR3 consists of 15 residues. Germline assignment: CDR1 LNHDA and CDR2 SQIVND (reference sequence). CDR3 protein: CASTPSGRADNEQFF. The CDR3 DNA is TGTGCCAGTACCCCTAGCGGGAGGGCCGACAATGAGCAGTTCTTC.

This clone is medium-sized. The rearrangement links TRBV7-2 to TRBJ2-7, with TRBD1 matching 12 bases. With V trimmed by 2 bases and J by 6 bases, 8 bases remained unmatched. Germline lookup yields CDR1 SGHTA and CDR2 FQGNSA. This CDR3 is built from 16 residues. The CDR3 loop reads CASSLRGGTGGFEQYF. The CDR3 DNA follows: TGTGCCAGCAGCTTACGGGGCGGGACAGGGGGCTTCGAGCAGTACTTC.

This clone was found many times. The chain has TRBV7-2 and TRBJ2-3; D perhaps matches TRBD2 (6 bases). V was pared by 4 bases and J by 2 bases, with 13 bases between. Germline CDR1 is SGHTA and CDR2 is FQGNSA. This CDR3 spans 15 amino acids. The CDR3 DNA follows: TGTGCCAGCAGCTGGGACTTGAGGAACACAGATACGCAGTATTTT. Protein product: CASSWDLRNTDTQYF.

This clone was counted ten times or more. The chain links TRBV18 to TRBJ1-5; 9 nucleotides line up with TRBD1. The J segment lost 5 bases and the V segment lost 6 bases, leaving 5 bases of the junction unmatched. This CDR3 is 14 amino acids long. Germline V lookup: CDR1 KGHSH, CDR2 LQKENI. CDR3 residues: CASSQQGADQPQHF. CDR3 DNA sequence: TGTGCCAGCTCGCAACAGGGGGCGGATCAGCCCCAGCATTTT.

The chain employs TRBV20-1 and TRBJ1-5, with 8 bases fitting TRBD1. The CDR3 totals 14 residues. Unmatched junction bases numbered 7, after V lost 6 bases and J lost 3 bases. Germline CDR1 is DFQATT and CDR2 is SNEGSKA (reference sequence). The CDR3 bases are TGCAGTGCGCAGAAGACAGGGGACAATCAGCCCCAGCATTTT. This encodes CSAQKTGDNQPQHF.

This clone was observed a few times. The chain links TRBV6-2 or TRBV6-3 to TRBJ1-1; 10 positions agree with TRBD1. CDR1 MNHEY and CDR2 SVGEGT come from the germline V gene. The CDR3 loop spans 12 amino acids. V lost 10 bases, J lost 7 bases, and 6 bases stayed unmatched. CDR3 residues: CATRQGASEAFF. Here the CDR3 DNA reads TGTGCCACCCGACAGGGGGCGAGTGAAGCTTTCTTT.